This entry features one T cell receptor beta chain sequence. No antigen is known for it. This sample was taken from a study of Ad26.COV2.S vaccination and SARS-CoV-2 variants. Looked up from germline, CDR1 is MGHDK and CDR2 is SYGVNS. The CDR3 extends over 11 amino acids. V gave up 1 base and J gave up 8 bases, with 3 bases separating them. Whole-study results and caveats: Measurement of non-spike TCR breadth gave similar results in vaccine and placebo recipients. Responses of spike-specific T cells (both CD8+ and CD4+) reportedly showed substantial breadth after vaccination. Individuals receiving vaccine had higher spike-specific TCR breadth than placebo recipients did. Possible underestimation of total T cell responses by the TCR breadth and depth analyses was noted.

Libraries were prepared by immunoSEQ multiplex PCR; TCRdb keeps only in-frame clonotypes and omits some of them. Seen here are some 190,000 clones, roughly 85% observed once, and the top ten hold approximately 6%. V is TRBV25-1 and J is TRBJ2-1; D is unresolved. The sequence derives from a human donor who had recovered from COVID-19. The specimen was peripheral blood, collected after recovery from COVID-19. The CDR3 spells CASSEFDEQFF. CDR3 sequence (DNA): TGTGCCAGCAGTGAATTTGATGAGCAGTTCTTC.